These 14 T cell receptor beta chains were all obtained from the same sample, sequenced in a study of blood T cell repertoires in COVID-19. The protocol was immunoSEQ multiplex PCR, while the TCRdb copy is restricted to in-frame clones and leaves out a portion. The sample records about 200,000 clones, roughly 77% being singletons. Sequencing used peripheral blood. The receptors here all came from a woman between 40 and 55 years old with COVID-19, enrolled during active disease.

The chain recombines TRBV5-1 with TRBJ1-2, with TRBD1 matching 9 bases. This CDR3 is built from 15 residues. The J segment lost 0 bases and the V segment lost 3 bases, leaving 3 bases of the junction unmatched. Per the germline V gene, CDR1 is SGHRS and CDR2 is YFSETQ. CDR3 sequence reads: CASSSTGGTNYGYTF. CDR3 coding DNA: TGCGCCAGCAGCTCAACAGGGGGCACTAACTATGGCTACACCTTC.

The rearrangement joins TRBV2 to TRBJ2-7; 9 bases agree with TRBD1. Germline CDR1 is SNHLY and CDR2 is FYNNEI. V lost 8 bases, J lost 1 base, and 6 bases stayed unmatched. This CDR3 has 14 amino acids. As DNA, the CDR3 is TGTGCCAGCCGAACCGGGACAGGGTCCTACGAGCAGTACTTC. Translation gives CASRTGTGSYEQYF.

There are a few counts of this clone. This sequence joins TRBV20-1 and TRBJ1-1; D not resolved. The CDR3 sequence is 10 residues long. Trimming stripped 5 bases from V and 9 bases from J, with 10 bases between. Germline assignment: CDR1 DFQATT and CDR2 SNEGSKA (reference sequence). CDR3 nucleotides: TGCAGTGCTTCGGGAAACCAAGCTTTCTTT. Amino acid sequence: CSASGNQAFF.

This sequence joins TRBV10-3 and TRBJ1-6; D uncertain. Germline loops: CDR1 ENHRY, CDR2 SYGVKD. The V end lost 10 bases, the J end lost 8 bases, and 21 bases lay between the germline ends. CDR3 length: 15 residues. CDR3 sequence reads: CATRGLQVGDSPLHF. DNA for the CDR3: TGTGCCACCAGAGGACTCCAGGTCGGGGATTCACCCCTCCACTTT.

This chain joins TRBV10-3 and TRBJ2-6; 7 bases align to TRBD1. V trimming: 9 bases; J trimming: 5 bases; junction bases outside the gene matches: 16. Germline CDR1 reads ENHRY; CDR2 reads SYGVKD. The CDR3 sequence is 17 residues long. CDR3 region: CAISTGLGRKRANVLTF. CDR3 nucleotide sequence: TGTGCCATTTCGACAGGGCTAGGTAGGAAGAGGGCCAACGTCCTGACTTTC.

This clone was counted a few times. The chain joins TRBV2 to TRBJ2-2; no clear D gene. CDR1 and CDR2 (germline): SNHLY, FYNNEI. V was clipped by 8 bases and J by 6 bases, with 10 bases between them. This CDR3 is built from 12 residues. For the CDR3, the DNA is TGTGCCAGCGCGCCTCCCGCCGGGGAGCTGTTTTTT. Translating gives CASAPPAGELFF.

The chain couples TRBV4-1 to TRBJ2-3, with 10 positions matching TRBD2. V trimming: 2 bases; J trimming: 2 bases; junction bases outside the gene matches: 10. This CDR3 comprises 18 residues. Germline V gene sequence: CDR1 MGHRA, CDR2 YSYEKL. The CDR3 sequence: CASSQHSTGTSDTDTQYF. The DNA for the CDR3 is TGCGCCAGCAGCCAACACTCCACCGGGACTAGCGACACAGATACGCAGTATTTT.

CDR3 sequence reads: CASSRTGVDSGNTIYF. The CDR3 nucleotides read TGTGCCAGCAGTAGGACAGGGGTCGACTCTGGAAACACCATATATTTT. The J gene is TRBJ1-3, the V gene TRBV6-6; 9 bases are a match to TRBD1. V trimming: 5 bases; J trimming: 0 bases; junction bases outside the gene matches: 5. This CDR3 spans 16 amino acids. CDR1 is MNHNY, CDR2 SVGAGI, per germline (reference sequence).

The chain employs TRBV27 and TRBJ1-2; TRBD1 matches at 12 bases. In germline, CDR1 is MNHEY, CDR2 SMNVEV (reference sequence). The CDR3 totals 15 residues. The V gene end was trimmed by 5 bases and the J gene end by 5 bases; junction bases not matched to a gene: 6. CDR3 region: CASSPGTGGWYGYTF. The CDR3 bases are TGTGCCAGCAGTCCTGGGACAGGGGGCTGGTATGGCTACACCTTC.

This clone has more than one count but fewer than ten. The V gene is TRBV29-1, the J gene TRBJ1-1, with D possibly matching TRBD1 (5 bases). This CDR3 region has 12 residues. The V gene's germline CDR1 is SQVTM and CDR2 ANQGSEA. V was cut by 7 bases and J by 5 bases, with 14 bases left in between. The CDR3 spells CSGLQVGTEAFF. The CDR3 DNA reads TGCAGCGGGCTACAGGTGGGAACTGAAGCTTTCTTT.

The chain recombines TRBV10-3 with TRBJ2-6, with 11 positions matching TRBD2. This CDR3 has 18 residues. The V gene end was trimmed by 4 bases and the J gene end by 0 bases; junction bases not matched to a gene: 5. Germline V gene lookup returns CDR1 ENHRY and CDR2 SYGVKD. DNA for the CDR3: TGTGCCATCAGTGCTAGCGGGGGGTCTTCCTCTGGGGCCAACGTCCTGACTTTC. It is translated as CAISASGGSSSGANVLTF.

V usage is TRBV6-5 and J usage is TRBJ2-7, with D tentatively TRBD2 (6 bases). Trimming removed 5 bases from V and 2 bases from J, with 7 bases in between. Per the germline V gene, CDR1 is MNHEY and CDR2 is SVGAGI. This CDR3 has 12 residues. The CDR3 loop is CASSPGAYEQYF. The DNA for the CDR3 is TGTGCCAGCAGTCCGGGGGCCTACGAGCAGTACTTC.

In the case of this clone: A far larger clone is just one base off, so this is likely a read error. The rearrangement uses TRBV11-3 and TRBJ2-1; D ambiguous. The V and J ends lost 5 bases and 2 bases respectively, with 7 bases between them. Germline CDR1 is SGHNT and CDR2 is YENEEA. The CDR3 is made up of 13 amino acids. The CDR3 DNA reads TGTGCCAGCAGCATCAGGACCTACAATGAGCAGTTCTTC. Translated: CASSIRTYNEQFF.

Concerning this clone itself: Other nucleotide sequences from this sample produce the same CDR3. This chain links TRBV27 with TRBJ1-1; D uncertain. The germline V gene encodes CDR1 MNHEY and CDR2 SMNVEV (reference sequence). This CDR3 is built from 13 residues. The ends were cut back, 5 bases at V and 8 bases at J, with 15 bases in the middle. CDR3 protein: CASSLWQDTEAFF. DNA for the CDR3: TGTGCCAGCAGTCTATGGCAGGATACCGAAGCTTTCTTT.